This note documents a single TCR delta chain sequence. This clone is judged medium-sized (0.01 to 0.1%). Its antigen is not yet known. With only one base between it and a far larger clone, this is likely a read error. Both library methods used multiplex PCR with primers targeting conserved V and J regions of the TCR genes. After purification and pooling, the amplicons were sequenced on an Illumina MiSeq platform. The authors' analysis ran thus. V(D)J alignment, clonotype assembly and translation were done with MiXCR, while functionality assessment and CDR3 repertoire analyses were done with VDJtools. The IMGT definition of CDR3 was applied, and only productive sequences using functional genes were analyzed, with ORF genes and pseudogenes left out. A custom Python script was used to search all patients and controls for identical amino acid CDR3s of major clonotypes (frequency >=5%). Clonotype frequencies in patients versus controls were compared with a one-sided non-parametric Wilcoxon test. TCRdb reanalyzed the public reads with the CATT caller, and identical DNA sequences were merged afterwards. What appears here as the V and J calls and clone size reflects TCRdb's work, not the paper's. The sample records roughly 2,500 delta-chain clones, around 1.4% of which are singletons. The ten largest account for approximately 48% of the sample.

The data were obtained in a study of gamma delta lymphoproliferative disorders and STAT genes (dated by TCRdb to 2017 to 2018). Some background on the complete study: Gamma-chain libraries were prepared from at least 50 ng of genomic DNA using the LymphoTrack Dx TCRG Assay. Because no corresponding Invivoscribe delta assay was available, delta-chain libraries were prepared according to the standard operating procedure of the EuroClonality-NGS working group. The study profiled TCR gamma and delta CDR3 repertoires by deep sequencing in Tgammadelta lymphoproliferative disease patients and healthy controls, within a larger immunophenotypic and STAT-mutation study. To confirm results, a couple of gamma-chain samples and every delta-chain sample were sequenced twice. Study-level results and caveats: According to the authors, NGS specificity may be reduced at low frequencies, so whether leukemic clones are public or private needs confirmation. When whole repertoires were clustered, gamma repertoires from patients grouped apart from those of healthy controls, but delta repertoires did not separate between the groups. Nearly all major gamma and delta clonotypes of patients were found to be public, being shared with at least one healthy donor, and only a couple of gamma clonotypes were found to be private to disease. Leukemic cells were skewed toward terminal effectors, whereas control T cells likely spanned varied maturation stages, a difference potentially limiting comparisons between patients and controls.

For both patients and controls, peripheral blood mononuclear cells were isolated, and the genomic DNA from these cells was used for TCR sequencing. The control group, matched to the patients for age and sex, consisted of around 23 healthy adult blood donors (around 12 males and roughly 11 females) with a median age of about 69 years. Specimen: blood. The receptor was derived from a human donor in good health.

The DNA sequence is given as TGTGCCCGTGACACCTTAGGAGTAGCGGGGGACACCGATAAACTCATCTTT. Its product reads: CARDTLGVAGDTDKLIF. Recombination joined TRDV2 with TRDJ1; 5 matching bases give a weak D call of TRDD3. Reading from cysteine to phenylalanine, the CDR3 counts 17 amino acids. Kept here is only the CDR3 DNA, which spans 51 bases and is read in frame from base 1. The germline V gene provides CDR1 GEAIGNYY and CDR2 EKD.